These T cell receptor beta chains were read from a single sample in a study of blood T cells in healthy people across ages. TCRdb reanalysed the 5' RACE reads using MiXCR and keeps one entry per CDR3 protein. The sample lists about 1.5 million distinct CDR3 sequences; approximately 43% were seen once. The sequenced sample consisted of blood. The receptor set was obtained from a woman aged 18-35 years in good health. The CDR3 runs from the conserved cysteine through the conserved F or W. The D gene is left open where the match is weak. The size of a clone is reported for some rows only, either as once, few or many, or as a class for expanded clones.

d_gene	abundance	v_gene	j_gene	CDR3nt	CDR3aa
.	.	TRBV9	TRBJ1-1	TGTGCCAGCAGCGCACTACAGGTGAACACTGAAGCTTTCTTT	CASSALQVNTEAFF
TRBD2	.	TRBV7-9	TRBJ2-1	TGTGCCAGCAGCCCTACCGGGACTAACTACAATGAGCAGTTCTTC	CASSPTGTNYNEQFF
.	.	TRBV4-1	TRBJ1-5	TGCGCCAGCAGCCCAGGCGGGGGGAATAGCAATCAGCCCCAGCATTTT	CASSPGGGNSNQPQHF
TRBD1	.	TRBV6-1	TRBJ2-7	TGTGCCAGCAGTGAACCCGGGACAGGAAGGTACGAGCAGTACTTC	CASSEPGTGRYEQYF
.	few	TRBV20-1	TRBJ2-3	TGCAGTGCTAGAGTAGCTAGTGGCACAGATACGCAGTATTTT	CSARVASGTDTQYF
.	.	TRBV4-3	TRBJ2-7	TGCGCCAGCAGCCAGGAGAGCAATAACTACGAGCAGTACTTC	CASSQESNNYEQYF
.	once	TRBV7-9	TRBJ2-7	TGTGCCAACAGTTCTTCTAGCTACGAGCAGTACTTC	CANSSSSYEQYF
TRBD2	.	TRBV9	TRBJ2-3	TGTGCCAGCAGCGTAGATCTAGAAGTTAGCGGGGGTGGGTATACGCAGTATTTT	CASSVDLEVSGGGYTQYF
.	.	TRBV5-5	TRBJ1-5	TGTGCCAGCAGCTTGGGGGCCAGGGAATACCAGCCCCAGCATTTT	CASSLGAREYQPQHF
.	once	TRBV30	TRBJ2-7	TGTGCCTGGAGGATGGGGGGAGGTTACAATGAGCAGTACTTC	CAWRMGGGYNEQYF
TRBD2	few	TRBV5-1	TRBJ2-1	TGCGCCAGCAGCGCGACTAGCGGGGGGTTCAATGAGCAGTTCTTC	CASSATSGGFNEQFF
.	few	TRBV3-1	TRBJ2-7	TGTGCCAGCAGCCATAGCCCCGGGCCCTACGAGCAGTACTTC	CASSHSPGPYEQYF
TRBD1	.	TRBV23-1	TRBJ1-5	TGCGCCAGCAGTCACCCGACAGGGGGCAAGGAGGGTCAGCCCCAGCATTTT	CASSHPTGGKEGQPQHF
.	few	TRBV2	TRBJ2-2	TGTGCCAGCAGTGAATCCGGGGAGCTGTTTTTT	CASSESGELFF
.	few	TRBV7-2	TRBJ2-7	TGTGCCAGCAGCTTAGTAGGGGACTCCTACAATGAGCAGTACTTC	CASSLVGDSYNEQYF
TRBD2	.	TRBV2	TRBJ2-3	TGTGCCATAGCGGGGGAACAAGATACGCAGTATTTT	CAIAGEQDTQYF
.	.	TRBV20-1	TRBJ2-1	TGCAGTCAGGGGAGACATTCGACCTACGAGCAGTTCTTC	CSQGRHSTYEQFF
TRBD2	.	TRBV10-3	TRBJ2-7	TGTGCCACCGAAGGACTAGCGGGCTCCTACGAGCAGTACTTC	CATEGLAGSYEQYF
TRBD2	.	TRBV7-7	TRBJ2-1	TGTGCCAGCAGCTTAGGCCCTAGCGGGGATAATGAGCAGTTCTTC	CASSLGPSGDNEQFF
.	few	TRBV27	TRBJ2-3	TGTGCCAGCAGTTTGGCAGGGACCATCTTCACAGATACGCAGTATTTT	CASSLAGTIFTDTQYF
TRBD1	once	TRBV7-9	TRBJ2-7	TGTGCCAGCAGCTTCGGGACAGGGGAATCCTACGAGCAGTACTTC	CASSFGTGESYEQYF
.	few	TRBV6-5	TRBJ1-2	TGTGCCAGCAGTTACTCCAGGGTGATCCATGGCTACACCTTC	CASSYSRVIHGYTF
.	.	TRBV5-1	TRBJ2-4	TGCGCCAGCAGCCCTAGCCAGGGGTCTTCCAAAAACATTCAGTACTTC	CASSPSQGSSKNIQYF
.	.	TRBV20-1	TRBJ2-7	TGCAGTGCCGAGGGACACGCCTACGAGCAGTACTTC	CSAEGHAYEQYF
TRBD2	.	TRBV28	TRBJ2-7	TGTGCCAGCAGTTTTGGGGGGGAGGAGACCTACGAGCAGTACTTC	CASSFGGEETYEQYF
.	few	TRBV5-1	TRBJ2-5	TGCGCCAGCAGCTTGGTCGGGGCCGCAAATGAGCAGTACTTC	CASSLVGAANEQYF
TRBD1	.	TRBV18	TRBJ2-7	TGTGCCAGCTCACCACTCCAGGGGGCAAGCGAGCAGTACTTC	CASSPLQGASEQYF
.	.	TRBV20-1	TRBJ2-3	TGCAGTGCTAGAAGACAGTCAGTCACAGATACGCAGTATTTT	CSARRQSVTDTQYF
.	few	TRBV19	TRBJ1-5	TGTGCCAGTAGTATTGGCTATCAGCCCCAGCATTTT	CASSIGYQPQHF
TRBD2	.	TRBV7-2	TRBJ2-3	TGTGCCAGCAGGGGGACTAGCGGGGGTGGGGATACGCAGTATTTT	CASRGTSGGGDTQYF
TRBD2	.	TRBV13	TRBJ2-1	TGTGCCAGCACCGTAGGGGCTAGCGGGAAGTACAATGAGCAGTTCTTC	CASTVGASGKYNEQFF
.	.	TRBV28	TRBJ1-2	TGTGCCAGCAGTTCTACGGGGAAAGCTAACTATGGCTACACCTTC	CASSSTGKANYGYTF
TRBD2	.	TRBV12-3/TRBV12-4	TRBJ2-3	TGTGCCAGCAATTTGGGGGGGGAGACCGATGCGCAGTATTTT	CASNLGGETDAQYF
TRBD2	.	TRBV2	TRBJ2-7	TGTGCCAGCACCGGACTAGCGGGGAGCGGAGTATACGAGCAGTACTTC	CASTGLAGSGVYEQYF
.	.	TRBV7-2	TRBJ2-7	TGTGCCAGCAGCCCCGTCTCCCACGAGCAGTACTTC	CASSPVSHEQYF
.	.	TRBV13	TRBJ2-7	TGTGCCAGCAGCCCTGGCTACGGAACCTACGAGCAGTACTTC	CASSPGYGTYEQYF